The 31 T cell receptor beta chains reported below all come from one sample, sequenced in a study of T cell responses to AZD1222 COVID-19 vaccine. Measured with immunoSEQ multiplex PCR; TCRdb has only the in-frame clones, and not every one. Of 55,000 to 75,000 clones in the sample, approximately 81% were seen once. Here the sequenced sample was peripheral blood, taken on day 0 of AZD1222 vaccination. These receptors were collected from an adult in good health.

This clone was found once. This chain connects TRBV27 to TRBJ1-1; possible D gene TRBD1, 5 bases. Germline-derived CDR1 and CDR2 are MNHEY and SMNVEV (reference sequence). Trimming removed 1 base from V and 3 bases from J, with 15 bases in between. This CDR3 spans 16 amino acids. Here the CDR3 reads CASSLLRGRGHTEAFF. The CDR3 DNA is TGTGCCAGCAGTTTATTACGGGGAAGGGGTCACACTGAAGCTTTCTTT.

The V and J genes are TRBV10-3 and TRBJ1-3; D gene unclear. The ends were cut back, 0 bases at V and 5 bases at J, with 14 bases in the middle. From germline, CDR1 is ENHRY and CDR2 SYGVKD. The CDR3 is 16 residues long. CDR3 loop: CAISESTLGDRNTIYF. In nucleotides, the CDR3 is TGTGCCATCAGTGAGTCGACACTTGGTGACCGAAACACCATATATTTT.

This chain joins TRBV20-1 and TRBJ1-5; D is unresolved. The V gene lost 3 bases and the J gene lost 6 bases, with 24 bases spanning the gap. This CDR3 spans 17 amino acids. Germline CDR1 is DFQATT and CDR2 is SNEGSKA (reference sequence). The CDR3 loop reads CSASRSSLGGQSQPQHF. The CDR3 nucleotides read TGCAGTGCTAGTAGGAGTTCCCTAGGAGGTCAAAGTCAGCCCCAGCATTTT.

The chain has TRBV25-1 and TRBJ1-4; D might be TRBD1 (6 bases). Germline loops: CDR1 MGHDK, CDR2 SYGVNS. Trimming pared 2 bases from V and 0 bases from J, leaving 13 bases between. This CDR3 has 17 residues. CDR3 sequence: CASSEATGYSTNEKLFF. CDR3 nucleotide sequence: TGTGCCAGCAGTGAAGCCACAGGGTATTCAACTAATGAAAAACTGTTTTTT.

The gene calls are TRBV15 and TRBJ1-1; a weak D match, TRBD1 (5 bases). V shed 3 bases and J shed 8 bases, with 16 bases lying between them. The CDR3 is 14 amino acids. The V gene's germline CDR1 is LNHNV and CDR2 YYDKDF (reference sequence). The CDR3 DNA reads TGTGCCACCAGCAGCATAATGGGGGATTGGGAAGCTTTCTTT. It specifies CATSSIMGDWEAFF.

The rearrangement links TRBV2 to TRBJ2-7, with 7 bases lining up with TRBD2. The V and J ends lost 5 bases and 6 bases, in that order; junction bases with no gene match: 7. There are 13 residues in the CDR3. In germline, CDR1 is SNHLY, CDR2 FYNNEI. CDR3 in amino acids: CASSRTSFPEQYF. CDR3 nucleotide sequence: TGTGCCAGCAGTCGGACTAGTTTTCCCGAGCAGTACTTC.

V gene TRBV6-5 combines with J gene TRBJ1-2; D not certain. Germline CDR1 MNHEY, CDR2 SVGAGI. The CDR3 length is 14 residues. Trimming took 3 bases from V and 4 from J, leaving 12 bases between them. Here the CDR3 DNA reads TGTGCCAGCAGTTATGCAGACTCCGTCTATGGCTACACCTTC. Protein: CASSYADSVYGYTF.

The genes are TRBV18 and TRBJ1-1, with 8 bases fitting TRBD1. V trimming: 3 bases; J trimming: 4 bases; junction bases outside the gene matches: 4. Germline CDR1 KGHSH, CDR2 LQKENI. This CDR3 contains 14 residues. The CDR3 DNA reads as TGTGCCAGCTCACCGACAGGGGAGTTCACTGAAGCTTTCTTT. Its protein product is CASSPTGEFTEAFF.

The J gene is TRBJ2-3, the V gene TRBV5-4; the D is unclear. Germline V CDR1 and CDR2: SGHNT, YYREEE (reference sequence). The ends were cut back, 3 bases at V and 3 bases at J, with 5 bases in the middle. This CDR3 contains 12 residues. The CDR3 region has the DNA TGTGCCAGCAGCTCAAGGACAGATACGCAGTATTTT. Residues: CASSSRTDTQYF.

The CDR3 bases are TGTGCCAGTAGTATGAGGAACACTGAAGCTTTCTTT. It codes for CASSMRNTEAFF. The chain combines TRBV19 with TRBJ1-1; D remains ambiguous. CDR3 length: 12 amino acids. CDR1 and CDR2 (germline): LNHDA, SQIVND (reference sequence). V dropped 3 bases and J dropped 1 base, with 3 bases sitting between them. The full variable domain, completed using reference TRBV19 and TRBJ1-1, is DGGITQSPKYLFRKEGQNVTLSCEQNLNHDAMYWYRQDPGQGLRLIYYSQIVNDFQKGDIAEGYSVSREKKESFPLTVTSAQKNPTAFYLCASSMRNTEAFFGQGTRLTVV.

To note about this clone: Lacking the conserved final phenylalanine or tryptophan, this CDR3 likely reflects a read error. The CDR3 DNA is TGTGCCAGCAGCCAAGGGACAGCCTATGGCTACACCCTC. Translated, it gives CASSQGTAYGYTL. This chain uses TRBV3-1 (or the pseudogene TRBV3-2) with TRBJ1-2; the D gene is possibly TRBD1 (6 bases). V lost 1 base and J lost 4, with 7 bases in between. Germline values: CDR1 LGHDT, CDR2 YNNKEL (reference sequence). This CDR3 is built from 13 residues.

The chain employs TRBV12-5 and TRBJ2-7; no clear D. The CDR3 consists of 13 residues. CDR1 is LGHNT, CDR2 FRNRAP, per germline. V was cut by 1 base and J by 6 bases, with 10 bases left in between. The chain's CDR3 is CASGLEERSEQYF. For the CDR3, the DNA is TGTGCTAGTGGTTTGGAGGAGAGGTCCGAGCAGTACTTC.

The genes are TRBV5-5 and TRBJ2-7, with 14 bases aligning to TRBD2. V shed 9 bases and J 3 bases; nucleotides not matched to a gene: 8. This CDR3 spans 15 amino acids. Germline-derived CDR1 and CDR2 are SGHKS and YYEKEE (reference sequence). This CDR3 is CATGLAGGLFYEQYF. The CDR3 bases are TGTGCCACCGGACTAGCGGGGGGCCTCTTCTACGAGCAGTACTTC.

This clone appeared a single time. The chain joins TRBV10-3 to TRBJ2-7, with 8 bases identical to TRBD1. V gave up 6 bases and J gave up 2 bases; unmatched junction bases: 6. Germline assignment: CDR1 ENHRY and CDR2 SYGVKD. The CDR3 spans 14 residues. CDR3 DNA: TGTGCCATCAGCCAGACAGGGGTCACCTACGAGCAGTACTTC. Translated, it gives CAISQTGVTYEQYF.

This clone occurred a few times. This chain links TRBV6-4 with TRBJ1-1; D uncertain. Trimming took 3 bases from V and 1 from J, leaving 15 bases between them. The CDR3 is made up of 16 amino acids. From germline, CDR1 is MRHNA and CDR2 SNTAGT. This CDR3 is CASSEEFSRGNTEAFF. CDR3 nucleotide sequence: TGTGCCAGCAGTGAAGAATTCTCGCGGGGGAACACTGAAGCTTTCTTT.

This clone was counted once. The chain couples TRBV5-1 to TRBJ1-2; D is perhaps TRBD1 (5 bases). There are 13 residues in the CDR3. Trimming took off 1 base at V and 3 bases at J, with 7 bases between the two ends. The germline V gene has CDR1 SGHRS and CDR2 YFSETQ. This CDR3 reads CASSLSRDYGYTF. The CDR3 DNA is TGCGCCAGCAGCTTGAGCAGGGACTATGGCTACACCTTC.

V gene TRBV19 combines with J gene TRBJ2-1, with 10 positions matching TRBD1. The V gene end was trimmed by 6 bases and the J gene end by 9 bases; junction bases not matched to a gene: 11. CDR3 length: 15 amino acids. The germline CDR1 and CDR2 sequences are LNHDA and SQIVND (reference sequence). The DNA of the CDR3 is TGTGCCAGTAGCCCCTTAAGGGACAGGGGTATTGAGCAGTTCTTC. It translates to CASSPLRDRGIEQFF.

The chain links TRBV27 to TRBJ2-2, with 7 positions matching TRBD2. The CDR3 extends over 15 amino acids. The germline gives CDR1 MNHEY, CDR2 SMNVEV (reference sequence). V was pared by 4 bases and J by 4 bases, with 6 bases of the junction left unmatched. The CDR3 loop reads CASSSTGRFTGELFF. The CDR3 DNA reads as TGTGCCAGCAGTTCGACCGGGAGGTTCACCGGGGAGCTGTTTTTT.

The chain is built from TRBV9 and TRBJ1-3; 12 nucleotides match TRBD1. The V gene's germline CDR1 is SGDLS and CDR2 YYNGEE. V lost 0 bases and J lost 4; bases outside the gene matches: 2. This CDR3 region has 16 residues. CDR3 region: CASSVAGTGGGNTIYF. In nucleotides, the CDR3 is TGTGCCAGCAGCGTAGCCGGGACAGGGGGCGGAAACACCATATATTTT.

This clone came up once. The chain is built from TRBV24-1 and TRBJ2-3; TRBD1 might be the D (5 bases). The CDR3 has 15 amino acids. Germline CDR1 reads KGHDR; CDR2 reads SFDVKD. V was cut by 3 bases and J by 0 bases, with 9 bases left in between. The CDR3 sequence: CATSDGASSTDTQYF. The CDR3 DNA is TGTGCCACCAGTGATGGGGCTTCTAGCACAGATACGCAGTATTTT.

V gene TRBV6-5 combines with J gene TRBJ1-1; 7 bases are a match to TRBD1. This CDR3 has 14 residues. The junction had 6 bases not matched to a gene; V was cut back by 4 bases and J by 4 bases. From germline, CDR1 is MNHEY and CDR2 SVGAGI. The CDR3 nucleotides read TGTGCCAGCAGTTCCCCCAGGGGGGTCACTGAAGCTTTCTTT. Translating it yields CASSSPRGVTEAFF.

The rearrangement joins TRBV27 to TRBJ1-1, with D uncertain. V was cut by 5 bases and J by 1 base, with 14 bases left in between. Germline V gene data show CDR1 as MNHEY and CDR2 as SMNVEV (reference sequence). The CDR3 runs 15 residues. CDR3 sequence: CASSPAGPPNTEAFF. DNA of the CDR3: TGTGCCAGCAGTCCCGCAGGACCTCCGAACACTGAAGCTTTCTTT.

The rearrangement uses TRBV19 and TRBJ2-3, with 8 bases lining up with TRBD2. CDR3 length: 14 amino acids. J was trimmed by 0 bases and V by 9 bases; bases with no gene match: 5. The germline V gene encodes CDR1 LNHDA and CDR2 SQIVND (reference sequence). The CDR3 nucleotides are TGTGCCAGCGCGGGGGGCGCGAGCACAGATACGCAGTATTTT. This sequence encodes CASAGGASTDTQYF.

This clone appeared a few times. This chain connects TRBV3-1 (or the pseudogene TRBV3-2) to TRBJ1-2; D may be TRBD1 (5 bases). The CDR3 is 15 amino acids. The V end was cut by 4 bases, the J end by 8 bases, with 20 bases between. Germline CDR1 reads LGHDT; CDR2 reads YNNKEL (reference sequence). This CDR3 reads CASSPELGEVKGYTF. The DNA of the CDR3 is TGTGCCAGCAGCCCGGAGTTAGGGGAGGTCAAGGGCTACACCTTC.

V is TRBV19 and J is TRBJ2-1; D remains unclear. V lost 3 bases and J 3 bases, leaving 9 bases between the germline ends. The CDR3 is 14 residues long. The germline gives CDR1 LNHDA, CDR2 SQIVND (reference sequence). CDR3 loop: CASSMLASYNEQFF. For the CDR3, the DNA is TGTGCCAGTAGTATGTTGGCTAGCTACAATGAGCAGTTCTTC.

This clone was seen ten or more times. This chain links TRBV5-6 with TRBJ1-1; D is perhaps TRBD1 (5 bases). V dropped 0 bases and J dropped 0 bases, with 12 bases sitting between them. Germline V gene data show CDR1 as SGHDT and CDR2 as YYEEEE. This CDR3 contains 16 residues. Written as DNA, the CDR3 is TGTGCCAGCAGCTTGGAACGACAGATCTTGAACACTGAAGCTTTCTTT. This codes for CASSLERQILNTEAFF. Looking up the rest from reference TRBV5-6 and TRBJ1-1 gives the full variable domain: DAGVTQSPTHLIKTRGQQVTLRCSPKSGHDTVSWYQQALGQGPQFIFQYYEEEERQRGNFPDRFSGHQFPNYSSELNVNALLLGDSALYLCASSLERQILNTEAFFGQGTRLTVV.

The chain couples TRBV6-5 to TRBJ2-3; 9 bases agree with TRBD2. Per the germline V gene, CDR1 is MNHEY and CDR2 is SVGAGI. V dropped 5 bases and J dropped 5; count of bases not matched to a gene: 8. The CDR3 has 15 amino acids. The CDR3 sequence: CASSTGTSSGDTQYF. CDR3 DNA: TGTGCCAGCAGTACCGGGACTAGCAGTGGAGATACGCAGTATTTT.

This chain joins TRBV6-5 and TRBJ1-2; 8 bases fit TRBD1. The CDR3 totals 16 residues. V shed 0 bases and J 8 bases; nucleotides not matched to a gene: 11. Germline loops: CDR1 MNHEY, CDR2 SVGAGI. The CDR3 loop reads CASSYSSGQGSRGYTF. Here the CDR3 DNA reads TGTGCCAGCAGTTACTCATCCGGACAGGGAAGTAGGGGCTACACCTTC.

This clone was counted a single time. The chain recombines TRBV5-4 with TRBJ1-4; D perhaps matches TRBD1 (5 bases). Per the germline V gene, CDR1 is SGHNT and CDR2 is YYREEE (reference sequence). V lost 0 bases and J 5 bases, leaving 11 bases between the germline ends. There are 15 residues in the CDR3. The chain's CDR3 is CASSLGGSQNEKLFF. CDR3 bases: TGTGCCAGCAGCTTGGGGGGCAGCCAGAATGAAAAACTGTTTTTT.

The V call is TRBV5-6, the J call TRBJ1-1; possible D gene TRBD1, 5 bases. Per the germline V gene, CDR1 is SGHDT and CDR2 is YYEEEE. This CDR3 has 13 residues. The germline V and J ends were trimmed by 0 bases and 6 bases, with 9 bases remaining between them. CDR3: CASSLAGGAEAFF. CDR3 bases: TGTGCCAGCAGCTTGGCGGGGGGGGCTGAAGCTTTCTTT.

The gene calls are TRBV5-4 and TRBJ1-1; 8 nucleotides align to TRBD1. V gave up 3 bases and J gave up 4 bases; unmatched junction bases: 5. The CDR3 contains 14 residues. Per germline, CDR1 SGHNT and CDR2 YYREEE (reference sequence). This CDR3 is CASSSDRDLTEAFF. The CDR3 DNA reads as TGTGCCAGCAGCTCGGACAGGGACCTCACTGAAGCTTTCTTT.